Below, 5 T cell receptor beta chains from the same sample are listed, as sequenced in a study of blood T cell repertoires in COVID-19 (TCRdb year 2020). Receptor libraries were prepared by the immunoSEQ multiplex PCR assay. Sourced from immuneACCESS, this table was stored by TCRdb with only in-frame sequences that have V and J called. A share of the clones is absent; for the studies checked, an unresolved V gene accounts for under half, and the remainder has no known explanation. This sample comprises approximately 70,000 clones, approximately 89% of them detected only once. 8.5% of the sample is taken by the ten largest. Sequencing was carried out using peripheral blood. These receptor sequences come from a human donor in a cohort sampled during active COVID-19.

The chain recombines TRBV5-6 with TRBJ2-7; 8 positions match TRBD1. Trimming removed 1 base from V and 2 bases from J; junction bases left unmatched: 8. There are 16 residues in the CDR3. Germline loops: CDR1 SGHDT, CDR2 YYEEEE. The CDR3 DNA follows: TGTGCCAGCAGCTTGTACGGGACAGGCAATCCCTACGAGCAGTACTTC. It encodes CASSLYGTGNPYEQYF. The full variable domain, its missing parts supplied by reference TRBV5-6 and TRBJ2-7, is DAGVTQSPTHLIKTRGQQVTLRCSPKSGHDTVSWYQQALGQGPQFIFQYYEEEERQRGNFPDRFSGHQFPNYSSELNVNALLLGDSALYLCASSLYGTGNPYEQYFGPGTRLTVT.

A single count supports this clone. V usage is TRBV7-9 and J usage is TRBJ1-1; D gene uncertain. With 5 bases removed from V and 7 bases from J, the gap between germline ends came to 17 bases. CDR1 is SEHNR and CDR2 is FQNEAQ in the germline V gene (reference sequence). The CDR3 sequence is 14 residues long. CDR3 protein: CASSPPWHEDEAFF. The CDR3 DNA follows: TGTGCCAGCAGCCCCCCTTGGCACGAAGATGAAGCTTTCTTT.

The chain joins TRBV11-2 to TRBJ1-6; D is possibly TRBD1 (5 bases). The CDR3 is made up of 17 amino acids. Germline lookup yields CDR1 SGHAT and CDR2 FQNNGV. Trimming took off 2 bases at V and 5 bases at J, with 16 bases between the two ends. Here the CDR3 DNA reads TGTGCCAGCAGCTTAATTAAGGGTGACAGTAATAATTCACCCCTCCACTTT. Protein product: CASSLIKGDSNNSPLHF. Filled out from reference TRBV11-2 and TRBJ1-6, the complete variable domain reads EAGVAQSPRYKIIEKRQSVAFWCNPISGHATLYWYQQILGQGPKLLIQFQNNGVVDDSQLPKDRFSAERLKGVDSTLKIQPAKLEDSAVYLCASSLIKGDSNNSPLHFGNGTRLTVT.

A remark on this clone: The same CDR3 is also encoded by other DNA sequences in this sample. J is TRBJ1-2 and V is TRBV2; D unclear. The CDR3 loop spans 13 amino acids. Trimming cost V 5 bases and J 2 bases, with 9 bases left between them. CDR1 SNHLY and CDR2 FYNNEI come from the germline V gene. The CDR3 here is CASSRTPNYGYTF. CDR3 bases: TGTGCCAGCAGTCGAACACCGAACTATGGCTACACCTTC.

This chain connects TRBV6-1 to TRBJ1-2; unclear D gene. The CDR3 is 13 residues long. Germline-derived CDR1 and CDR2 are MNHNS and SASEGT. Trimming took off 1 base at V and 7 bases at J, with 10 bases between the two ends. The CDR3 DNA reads TGTGCCAGCAGTGAAGGGAGATTCGGTGGCTACACCTTC. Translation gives CASSEGRFGGYTF.